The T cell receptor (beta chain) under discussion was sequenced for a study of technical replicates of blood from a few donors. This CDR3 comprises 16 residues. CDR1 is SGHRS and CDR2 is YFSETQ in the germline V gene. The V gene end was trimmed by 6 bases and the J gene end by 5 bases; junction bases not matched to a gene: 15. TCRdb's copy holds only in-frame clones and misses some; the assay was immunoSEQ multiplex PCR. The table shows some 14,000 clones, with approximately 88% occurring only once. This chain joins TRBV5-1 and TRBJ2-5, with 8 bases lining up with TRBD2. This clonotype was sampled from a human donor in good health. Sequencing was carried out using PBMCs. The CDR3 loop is CASIQGSGTSAETQYF. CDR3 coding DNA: TGCGCCAGCATACAAGGTAGCGGGACGAGCGCGGAGACCCAGTACTTC.